The 18 T cell receptor beta chains below were found in one sample sequenced in a study of blood T cell repertoires in COVID-19. Using immunoSEQ multiplex PCR, the repertoire was profiled, and TCRdb retains in-frame clones only, with some absent. Of 340,000 or so clones listed, roughly 84% are singletons. Sequenced: peripheral blood. These receptors were obtained from a man aged 45-60 years with active or convalescent COVID-19.

The chain employs TRBV28 and TRBJ1-3; no clear D. Germline-derived CDR1 and CDR2 are MDHEN and SYDVKM. The CDR3 contains 18 residues. V lost 2 bases and J lost 0, with 17 bases in between. The CDR3 is CASSLEFAPPNSGNTIYF. Written as DNA, the CDR3 is TGTGCCAGCAGTTTAGAATTTGCGCCTCCGAACTCTGGAAACACCATATATTTT. The whole variable domain, remainder taken from reference TRBV28 and TRBJ1-3, is DVKVTQSSRYLVKRTGEKVFLECVQDMDHENMFWYRQDPGLGLRLIYFSYDVKMKEKGDIPEGYSVSREKKERFSLILESASTNQTSMYLCASSLEFAPPNSGNTIYFGEGSWLTVV.

The chain has TRBV13 and TRBJ2-3; D is perhaps TRBD1 (6 bases). Per the germline V gene, CDR1 is PRHDT and CDR2 is FYEKMQ (reference sequence). The CDR3 consists of 15 residues. V lost 3 bases and J lost 2, with 12 bases in between. The chain's CDR3 is CASSFAGASTDTQYF. CDR3 nucleotides: TGTGCCAGCAGCTTTGCAGGGGCTTCCACAGATACGCAGTATTTT.

The rearrangement links TRBV19 to TRBJ1-2, with 9 bases identical to TRBD1. CDR3 length: 15 amino acids. The trim removed 7 bases at V and 3 bases at J, leaving 9 bases unmatched. Germline V CDR1 and CDR2: LNHDA, SQIVND (reference sequence). CDR3 residues: CASNTPGTGYYGYTF. CDR3 sequence (DNA): TGTGCCAGTAATACCCCCGGGACAGGGTACTATGGCTACACCTTC.

The rearrangement uses TRBV19 and TRBJ1-1; 9 bases are a match to TRBD1. After removal of 5 bases from V and 5 bases from J, the junction contained 6 bases not matched to a gene. Germline V gives CDR1 LNHDA, CDR2 SQIVND (reference sequence). The CDR3 runs to 14 residues. CDR3 in amino acids: CASSDGTGWTEAFF. The CDR3 region has the DNA TGTGCCAGTAGTGACGGGACAGGGTGGACTGAAGCTTTCTTT.

This rearrangement joins TRBV27 to TRBJ2-5, with a tentative D call TRBD2 (6 bases). Germline lookup yields CDR1 MNHEY and CDR2 SMNVEV (reference sequence). The CDR3 loop spans 15 amino acids. V lost 5 bases and J 5 bases, leaving 18 bases between the germline ends. CDR3 amino acids: CASSLSRDGGETQYF. CDR3 DNA: TGTGCCAGCAGTCTTAGTCGGGACGGAGGGGAGACCCAGTACTTC.

This chain connects TRBV28 to TRBJ2-7; TRBD1 matches 12 bases. V lost 6 bases, J lost 2 bases, and 17 bases stayed unmatched. The CDR3 totals 19 residues. Germline CDR1 reads MDHEN; CDR2 reads SYDVKM. The CDR3 region is CASSLRDRGLRRETYEQYF. The CDR3 DNA reads as TGTGCCAGCAGCCTGAGGGACAGGGGGCTAAGGCGGGAGACCTACGAGCAGTACTTC. Combining the CDR3 with reference TRBV28 and TRBJ2-7 gives the whole variable domain DVKVTQSSRYLVKRTGEKVFLECVQDMDHENMFWYRQDPGLGLRLIYFSYDVKMKEKGDIPEGYSVSREKKERFSLILESASTNQTSMYLCASSLRDRGLRRETYEQYFGPGTRLTVT.

The chain links TRBV6-5 to TRBJ1-6; maybe TRBD1 (6 bases). The germline V gene encodes CDR1 MNHEY and CDR2 SVGAGI. This CDR3 region has 14 residues. The germline V and J ends were trimmed by 4 bases and 6 bases, with 10 bases remaining between them. CDR3 DNA sequence: TGTGCCAGCAGTTCCCAGGACAGTAATTCACCCCTCCACTTT. The encoded protein is CASSSQDSNSPLHF.

The gene calls are TRBV7-9 and TRBJ1-2; 8 bases map to TRBD1. Germline loops: CDR1 SEHNR, CDR2 FQNEAQ (reference sequence). This CDR3 is 15 amino acids long. V shed 1 base, J shed 6 bases, and the junction held 7 bases outside the gene matches. The chain's CDR3 is CASSLGGQGAHGYTF. In nucleotides, the CDR3 is TGTGCCAGCAGCTTAGGGGGGCAGGGGGCACATGGCTACACCTTC.

Concerning this clone: The junction departs from germline at one end; a sequencing error may be responsible. The rearrangement uses TRBV6-6 and TRBJ1-6; D is possibly TRBD1 (6 bases). Germline lookup yields CDR1 MNHNY and CDR2 SVGAGI (reference sequence). The CDR3 totals 16 residues. CDR3 amino acids: CASSYYLNRESSPLHF. CDR3 DNA sequence: TGTGCCAGCAGCTACTACCTAAACAGGGAAAGTTCACCCCTCCACTTT.

This clone was seen a single time. This chain joins TRBV19 and TRBJ1-1; D uncertain. The CDR3 has 15 residues. Germline values: CDR1 LNHDA, CDR2 SQIVND (reference sequence). Trimming removed 5 bases from V and 5 bases from J, with 18 bases in between. The CDR3 region is CASSPWAGWETEAFF. Here the CDR3 DNA reads TGTGCCAGTAGTCCCTGGGCGGGCTGGGAAACTGAAGCTTTCTTT.

The gene calls are TRBV5-6 and TRBJ1-1, with 10 bases identical to TRBD1. CDR3 length: 18 residues. J lost 3 bases, V lost 0 bases, and 11 bases had no gene match. Germline CDR1 SGHDT, CDR2 YYEEEE. CDR3 sequence (DNA): TGTGCCAGCAGCTTGGGGACTGACAGGGGGCGTAGAGACACTGAAGCTTTCTTT. This encodes CASSLGTDRGRRDTEAFF.

The rearrangement uses TRBV28 and TRBJ2-2; no firm D call. The CDR3 loop spans 13 amino acids. Between the trimmed V and J ends, which lost 4 bases and 5 bases, there was a span of 8 bases. The V gene's germline CDR1 is MDHEN and CDR2 SYDVKM. The CDR3 is CASSSGWTGELFF. The CDR3 nucleotides are TGTGCCAGCAGTTCCGGGTGGACCGGGGAGCTGTTTTTT.

The V call is TRBV7-3, the J call TRBJ2-5; D is unresolved. The CDR3 consists of 15 residues. Germline V gives CDR1 SGHTA, CDR2 FQGTGA. With 6 bases removed from V and 0 bases from J, the gap between germline ends came to 14 bases. CDR3 nucleotide sequence: TGTGCCAGCAGGTCGCGGTTGTCCGACCAAGAGACCCAGTACTTC. Its translation: CASRSRLSDQETQYF.

The CDR3 spells CASTDRPYYGYTF. The CDR3 nucleotides are TGTGCCAGCACGGACAGGCCTTACTATGGCTACACCTTC. The chain employs TRBV6-5 and TRBJ1-2; 7 nucleotides match TRBD1. The CDR3 is 13 residues long. Germline lookup yields CDR1 MNHEY and CDR2 SVGAGI. V lost 7 bases to trimming and J lost 3 bases; unmatched junction nucleotides: 5.

The rearrangement uses TRBV7-6 and TRBJ2-3; 7 bases agree with TRBD2. V trimming: 3 bases; J trimming: 2 bases; junction bases outside the gene matches: 11. Germline V gene data show CDR1 as SGHVS and CDR2 as FNYEAQ. The CDR3 has 17 amino acids. As DNA, the CDR3 is TGTGCCAGCAGCTTTCGTAACGGGAGGACTTTCACAGATACGCAGTATTTT. Translated: CASSFRNGRTFTDTQYF. The full variable domain, its missing parts supplied by reference TRBV7-6 and TRBJ2-3, is GAGVSQSPRYKVTKRGQDVALRCDPISGHVSLYWYRQALGQGPEFLTYFNYEAQQDKSGLPNDRFSAERPEGSISTLTIQRTEQRDSAMYRCASSFRNGRTFTDTQYFGPGTRLTVL.

Concerning this clone itself: Other DNA sequences in this sample translate to the same CDR3. The chain carries TRBV5-1 and TRBJ2-2; tentative D call: TRBD1 (5 bases). The CDR3 extends over 13 amino acids. The V gene's germline CDR1 is SGHRS and CDR2 YFSETQ. Trimming pared 2 bases from V and 3 bases from J, leaving 5 bases between. CDR3 nucleotides: TGCGCCAGCAGCTTACAGGACACCGGGGAGCTGTTTTTT. It codes for CASSLQDTGELFF.

This chain links TRBV11-2 with TRBJ2-7; 9 bases agree with TRBD2. CDR1 is SGHAT, CDR2 FQNNGV, per germline. The CDR3 is 15 amino acids. V trimming: 5 bases; J trimming: 3 bases; junction bases outside the gene matches: 8. The CDR3 spells CASSVIPSGIYEQYF. CDR3 nucleotides: TGTGCCAGCAGCGTAATCCCTAGCGGGATCTACGAGCAGTACTTC. Drawing the rest from reference TRBV11-2 and TRBJ2-7, the complete variable domain is EAGVAQSPRYKIIEKRQSVAFWCNPISGHATLYWYQQILGQGPKLLIQFQNNGVVDDSQLPKDRFSAERLKGVDSTLKIQPAKLEDSAVYLCASSVIPSGIYEQYFGPGTRLTVT.

This sequence joins TRBV27 and TRBJ2-1; TRBD2 agrees at 10 bases. The CDR3 has 15 residues. Germline CDR1 and CDR2: MNHEY and SMNVEV (reference sequence). The J segment lost 5 bases and the V segment lost 7 bases, leaving 8 bases of the junction unmatched. Written as DNA, the CDR3 is TGTGCCAGCATCAAAGCTAGCGGGAGTGACAATGAGCAGTTCTTC. Its protein product is CASIKASGSDNEQFF.